This entry concerns a single T cell receptor beta chain. The antigen remains undetermined. The PCR made use of 60 Vbeta and 13 Jbeta primers. Profiled with immunoSEQ multiplex PCR; TCRdb holds only in-frame clones, not every one. This table holds 150,000 to 250,000 clones, 75% to 85% found once. Trimming removed 6 bases at V and 5 bases at J, with 17 bases between. This CDR3 has 14 amino acids. From germline, CDR1 is WSHSY and CDR2 SAAADI. The data originate from a study of cytomegalovirus exposure and HLA in healthy donors. Overall study results and limits: No immune exposure information besides CMV serostatus was available. The authors confirmed in vitro that a few CMV-associated chains were specific for CMV antigens.

This rearrangement joins TRBV10-2 to TRBJ2-7, with D perhaps matching TRBD2 (5 bases). The sequence was obtained from a woman aged 45-65 years in good health and CMV-seronegative. Sequencing input: PBMCs. CDR3 in amino acids: CASRSLALLHEQYF. The CDR3 DNA is TGCGCCAGCAGGTCGCTAGCCCTCCTCCACGAGCAGTACTTC.